The 24 T cell receptor beta chains below were found in one sample sequenced in a study of long-term antiretroviral therapy in people with HIV. The authors ran the immunoSEQ assay, v3.0, at survey level. TCRdb's copy holds only in-frame clones and misses some; the assay was immunoSEQ multiplex PCR. The sample includes about 19,000 clones, approximately 90% of them seen just once. The source material was unsorted PBMCs, sampled 2.1 years after starting antiretroviral therapy. All receptors come from a man aged 18 to 35 with HIV.

As to this clone: One junction end does not reproduce the germline sequence, and a read error may be involved. This rearrangement joins TRBV7-9 to TRBJ2-7; the D gene could be TRBD1 or TRBD2 (5 bases each). From germline, CDR1 is SEHNR and CDR2 FQNEAQ (reference sequence). CDR3 length: 12 amino acids. The CDR3 sequence: CASSLDGAGFTF. The DNA of the CDR3 is TGTGCCAGCAGCTTAGACGGGGCAGGGTTTACCTTC.

This chain joins TRBV29-1 and TRBJ1-2; 9 positions match TRBD1. V was pared by 6 bases and J by 7 bases, with 3 bases of the junction left unmatched. CDR1 and CDR2 (germline): SQVTM, ANQGSEA. The CDR3 runs 11 residues. CDR3 in DNA: TGCAGCGTACAGGGGGCGCGTGGCTACACCTTC. This gives the protein CSVQGARGYTF.

The chain uses TRBV7-3 and TRBJ1-5; D not certain. The germline gives CDR1 SGHTA, CDR2 FQGTGA. Trimming removed 5 bases from V and 6 bases from J, with 11 bases in between. CDR3 length: 13 amino acids. CDR3 coding DNA: TGTGCCAGCAGCCCCGGCCCTACTCAGCCCCAGCATTTT. Its translation is CASSPGPTQPQHF.

The chain carries TRBV5-1 and TRBJ1-2; D gene ambiguous. There are 13 residues in the CDR3. The germline CDR1 and CDR2 sequences are SGHRS and YFSETQ. With 0 bases removed from V and 7 bases from J, the gap between germline ends came to 10 bases. The DNA for the CDR3 is TGCGCCAGCAGCTTGGCAAGGCGGAGTGGCTACACCTTC. Translating gives CASSLARRSGYTF.

The CDR3 is CASSLGTGSYNEQFF. CDR3 sequence (DNA): TGCGCCAGCAGCTTAGGGACTGGCTCCTACAATGAGCAGTTCTTC. The chain uses TRBV5-1 and TRBJ2-1; TRBD2 is a possible D gene (6 bases). The length of the CDR3 is 15 residues. The germline V and J ends were trimmed by 2 bases and 0 bases, with 9 bases remaining between them. Germline V gives CDR1 SGHRS, CDR2 YFSETQ.

This clone occurred once. The CDR3 sequence: CASSHGQAQGEAFF. CDR3 bases: TGTGCCAGCAGTCATGGACAGGCCCAAGGGGAAGCTTTCTTT. This rearrangement joins TRBV6-6 to TRBJ1-1, with TRBD1 matching over 7 bases. The CDR3 sequence is 14 residues long. The V and J ends lost 5 bases and 8 bases, in that order; junction bases with no gene match: 11. Germline CDR1 MNHNY, CDR2 SVGAGI (reference sequence).

V and J are TRBV27 and TRBJ2-5; D is uncertain. The V end lost 3 bases, the J end lost 5 bases, and 10 bases lay between the germline ends. CDR3 size: 13 residues. Germline CDR1 reads MNHEY; CDR2 reads SMNVEV (reference sequence). CDR3 protein: CASSLVGWETQYF. As DNA, the CDR3 is TGTGCCAGCAGTTTGGTGGGGTGGGAGACCCAGTACTTC.

The CDR3 spells CASSGQGSNTEAFF. CDR3 sequence (DNA): TGTGCCAGCAGCGGACAGGGATCGAACACTGAAGCTTTCTTT. The chain joins TRBV25-1 to TRBJ1-1, with 8 bases that match TRBD1. Germline CDR1 MGHDK, CDR2 SYGVNS. Trimming at V came to 6 bases and at J to 1 base, leaving 4 bases not matched to a gene. CDR3 length: 14 residues.

This sequence joins TRBV7-9 and TRBJ2-3; TRBD1 matches at 7 bases. In germline, CDR1 is SEHNR, CDR2 FQNEAQ (reference sequence). This CDR3 is 14 amino acids long. J lost 5 bases, V lost 1 base, and 3 bases had no gene match. The CDR3 DNA reads as TGTGCCAGCAGCTTAGAGACAGGGTTAGATACGCAGTATTTT. Amino acid sequence: CASSLETGLDTQYF.

This chain joins TRBV18 and TRBJ1-5, with TRBD1 matching over 7 bases. There are 14 residues in the CDR3. Germline lookup yields CDR1 KGHSH and CDR2 LQKENI. V shed 3 bases, J shed 5 bases, and the junction held 4 bases outside the gene matches. DNA of the CDR3: TGTGCCAGCTCACCGACAGGGAGGGATCAGCCCCAGCATTTT. The encoded protein is CASSPTGRDQPQHF.

This sequence joins TRBV5-8 and TRBJ2-7; no firm D call. Germline V gene lookup returns CDR1 SGHTS and CDR2 YDEGEE. This CDR3 has 11 residues. V shed 6 bases and J shed 4 bases, with 8 bases lying between them. CDR3 nucleotides: TGTGCCAGCACGAATCAGTACGAGCAGTACTTC. This codes for CASTNQYEQYF.

This clone was counted a single time. The chain couples TRBV19 to TRBJ2-5; 8 positions agree with TRBD1. The J segment lost 1 base and the V segment lost 10 bases, leaving 5 bases of the junction unmatched. The CDR3 has 13 residues. Germline CDR1 and CDR2: LNHDA and SQIVND (reference sequence). The CDR3 is CATRTGGQETQYF. The CDR3, as DNA: TGTGCCACTAGAACAGGGGGCCAAGAGACCCAGTACTTC.

This chain links TRBV2 with TRBJ2-2; no firm D call. V was pared by 6 bases and J by 0 bases, with 2 bases between. CDR1 and CDR2 from the germline V gene are SNHLY and FYNNEI. This CDR3 is 12 amino acids long. This CDR3 reads CASRPNTGELFF. As DNA, the CDR3 is TGTGCCAGCAGACCGAACACCGGGGAGCTGTTTTTT.

In this sample, this clone turned up a few times. Other DNA sequences in the same sample also yield this CDR3. The chain carries TRBV2 and TRBJ2-5, with TRBD2 identical over 9 bases. V was pared by 1 base and J by 5 bases, with 5 bases of the junction left unmatched. CDR1 is SNHLY, CDR2 FYNNEI, per germline. CDR3 length equals 15 residues. The CDR3 DNA follows: TGTGCCAGCAGTGAAGGCGGGGGGGCTGGGGAGACCCAGTACTTC. Its translation: CASSEGGGAGETQYF.

This chain links TRBV5-6 with TRBJ1-1; D is undetermined. Germline CDR1 reads SGHDT; CDR2 reads YYEEEE. The length of the CDR3 is 18 residues. The V gene lost 3 bases and the J gene lost 0 bases, with 21 bases spanning the gap. The CDR3 is CASSSLRFSSELNTEAFF. The CDR3, as DNA: TGTGCCAGCAGCTCCCTTAGGTTTTCCTCGGAACTGAACACTGAAGCTTTCTTT.

The chain couples TRBV28 to TRBJ1-5; 8 positions match TRBD1. The CDR3 consists of 21 residues. Looked up from germline, CDR1 is MDHEN and CDR2 is SYDVKM. J lost 0 bases, V lost 2 bases, and 18 bases had no gene match. The CDR3 coding sequence is TGTGCCAGCAGTTTAGGTCGGAGGTGGCAGGGGGCACGCTTTAGCAATCAGCCCCAGCATTTT. This translates into CASSLGRRWQGARFSNQPQHF.

The chain uses TRBV19 and TRBJ2-7; D possibly uses TRBD1 or TRBD2 (6 bases each). V gave up 4 bases and J gave up 2 bases, with 15 bases separating them. The CDR3 extends over 15 amino acids. Looked up from germline, CDR1 is LNHDA and CDR2 is SQIVND (reference sequence). The CDR3 protein is CASSTQGWGAYEQYF. CDR3 in DNA: TGTGCCAGTAGTACACAGGGTTGGGGGGCCTACGAGCAGTACTTC. Full variable domain (remainder filled in from reference TRBV19 and TRBJ2-7): DGGITQSPKYLFRKEGQNVTLSCEQNLNHDAMYWYRQDPGQGLRLIYYSQIVNDFQKGDIAEGYSVSREKKESFPLTVTSAQKNPTAFYLCASSTQGWGAYEQYFGPGTRLTVT.

This chain joins TRBV7-2 and TRBJ2-1, with 7 nucleotides matching TRBD2. V lost 10 bases and J lost 7; bases outside the gene matches: 13. CDR3 length: 14 residues. Per the germline V gene, CDR1 is SGHTA and CDR2 is FQGNSA. Written as DNA, the CDR3 is TGTGCCACCGGCAATCGGGGCGGGAGTAATGAGCAGTTCTTC. It yields the protein CATGNRGGSNEQFF.

This clone occurred once. The chain has TRBV4-3 and TRBJ1-5; maybe TRBD1 (6 bases). The germline CDR1 and CDR2 sequences are LGHNA and YSLEER. The germline V and J ends were trimmed by 2 bases and 6 bases, with 14 bases remaining between them. This CDR3 is 15 amino acids long. CDR3 sequence: CASSQSTGMGQPQHF. In nucleotides, the CDR3 is TGCGCCAGCAGCCAATCGACAGGCATGGGTCAGCCCCAGCATTTT.

The V and J genes are TRBV5-5 and TRBJ1-5, with D perhaps matching TRBD1 (6 bases). Looked up from germline, CDR1 is SGHKS and CDR2 is YYEKEE (reference sequence). CDR3 length: 15 amino acids. V was clipped by 4 bases and J by 1 base, with 12 bases between them. In nucleotides, the CDR3 is TGTGCCAGCAGCAGGGGGACCGCCAGCAATCAGCCCCAGCATTTT. Protein product: CASSRGTASNQPQHF.

The chain couples TRBV19 to TRBJ2-7; 8 bases are shared with TRBD1. The ends lost 3 bases at V and 4 bases at J; junction bases unmatched: 5. The CDR3 sequence is 14 residues long. The germline gives CDR1 LNHDA, CDR2 SQIVND (reference sequence). Here the CDR3 reads CASSIGTGAYEQYF. CDR3 bases: TGTGCCAGTAGTATCGGGACAGGTGCTTACGAGCAGTACTTC.

This clone was counted a single time. The CDR3 sequence: CASSLSGPGELFF. The CDR3, as DNA: TGTGCCAGCAGCTTATCGGGCCCCGGGGAGCTGTTTTTT. J is TRBJ2-2 and V is TRBV7-6; D ambiguous. V shed 2 bases and J shed 6 bases, with 7 bases lying between them. CDR1 is SGHVS and CDR2 is FNYEAQ in the germline V gene. The CDR3 covers 13 residues. The complete variable domain, with remaining parts taken from reference TRBV7-6 and TRBJ2-2, reads GAGVSQSPRYKVTKRGQDVALRCDPISGHVSLYWYRQALGQGPEFLTYFNYEAQQDKSGLPNDRFSAERPEGSISTLTIQRTEQRDSAMYRCASSLSGPGELFFGEGSRLTVL.

The chain links TRBV2 to TRBJ1-2; the match to TRBD1 covers 8 bases. The CDR3 consists of 14 residues. The germline gives CDR1 SNHLY, CDR2 FYNNEI. J gave up 4 bases and V 5 bases, and 6 bases lay outside the gene matches. The CDR3 DNA follows: TGTGCCAGCAGTAATCGGACAGGGTCCTATGGCTACACCTTC. Amino acids: CASSNRTGSYGYTF.

The chain uses TRBV9 and TRBJ1-3; maybe TRBD1 (6 bases). Germline assignment: CDR1 SGDLS and CDR2 YYNGEE. V gave up 0 bases and J gave up 6 bases, with 7 bases separating them. The CDR3 runs 13 residues. The chain's CDR3 is CASSVEGVNTIYF. The CDR3, as DNA: TGTGCCAGCAGCGTAGAGGGGGTAAACACCATATATTTT.